The sample holds a few counts of the clone carrying this T cell receptor beta chain. Its target is not known. This record belongs to a study of shared clonotypes between healthy human individuals. Study in general: The plates for each donor numbered three CD4 naive, three CD4 memory, two CD8 naive and one CD8 memory. Notes on the study in general: Clonotypes not shared had lower generation probabilities than those common to all four donors. The rarefaction results pointed to incomplete sorted-subset sequencing despite large depth.

Libraries were prepared by immunoSEQ multiplex PCR; TCRdb keeps only in-frame clonotypes and omits some of them. The profile shows roughly 700,000 clones, about 90% of them singletons. This receptor was identified in a man younger than 30 in good health. Some clones in this sample may be carry-over from other donors' samples. Sample: memory CD8+ T cells from PBMCs. The subset was: CD45RO+ cells pooled with CCR7-negative TemRA cells.

This chain's CDR3 is CASSVEGRDTQYF. Here the CDR3 DNA reads TGTGCCAGCAGCGTAGAAGGGCGAGATACGCAGTATTTT. The rearrangement links TRBV9 to TRBJ2-3; no clear D. CDR3 length: 13 residues. The V end lost 0 bases, the J end lost 5 bases, and 7 bases lay between the germline ends. CDR1 is SGDLS, CDR2 YYNGEE, per germline.